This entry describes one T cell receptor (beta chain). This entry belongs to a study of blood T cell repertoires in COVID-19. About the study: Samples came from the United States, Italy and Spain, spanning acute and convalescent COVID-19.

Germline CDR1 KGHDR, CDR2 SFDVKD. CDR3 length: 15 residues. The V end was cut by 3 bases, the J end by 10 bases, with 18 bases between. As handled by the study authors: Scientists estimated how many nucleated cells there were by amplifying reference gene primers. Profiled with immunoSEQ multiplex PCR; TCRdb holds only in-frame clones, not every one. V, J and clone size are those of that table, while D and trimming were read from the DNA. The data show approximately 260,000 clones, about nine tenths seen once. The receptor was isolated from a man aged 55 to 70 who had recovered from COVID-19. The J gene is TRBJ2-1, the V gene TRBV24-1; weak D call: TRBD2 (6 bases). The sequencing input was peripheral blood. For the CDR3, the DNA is TGTGCCACCAGTGATCGCGGGGCGCCCATAGGAGAGCAGTTCTTC. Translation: CATSDRGAPIGEQFF.